These 20 T cell receptor beta chains were sequenced from one sample in a study of shared clonotypes between healthy human individuals. Method: immunoSEQ multiplex PCR; TCRdb's copy keeps in-frame clones and lacks some. The sample consists of some 2,100,000 clones, under 97% of them appearing once. The sample was naive CD4+ T cells sorted from blood. Subset in this sample: CD45RA+ positively selected. These receptors came from a man aged 18 to 30 in good health.

This chain connects TRBV7-2 to TRBJ2-1, with D unclear. Trimming removed 1 base at V and 3 bases at J, with 13 bases between. The CDR3 totals 16 residues. From germline, CDR1 is SGHTA and CDR2 FQGNSA. DNA for the CDR3: TGTGCCAGCAGCTTAGTGGCGAGTTCTATCTACAATGAGCAGTTCTTC. Encoded protein: CASSLVASSIYNEQFF. The full variable domain, rest sourced from reference TRBV7-2 and TRBJ2-1, is GAGVSQSPSNKVTEKGKDVELRCDPISGHTALYWYRQSLGQGLEFLIYFQGNSAPDKSGLPSDRFSAERTGGSVSTLTIQRTQQEDSAVYLCASSLVASSIYNEQFFGPGTRLTVL.

The rearrangement uses TRBV19 and TRBJ2-7, with 9 positions matching TRBD1. Germline lookup yields CDR1 LNHDA and CDR2 SQIVND (reference sequence). The CDR3 loop spans 14 amino acids. Unmatched junction bases numbered 6, after V lost 3 bases and J lost 6 bases. CDR3 sequence: CASSIGQGRFEQYF. CDR3 coding DNA: TGTGCCAGTAGTATCGGACAGGGGCGCTTCGAGCAGTACTTC. Drawing the rest from reference TRBV19 and TRBJ2-7, the complete variable domain is DGGITQSPKYLFRKEGQNVTLSCEQNLNHDAMYWYRQDPGQGLRLIYYSQIVNDFQKGDIAEGYSVSREKKESFPLTVTSAQKNPTAFYLCASSIGQGRFEQYFGPGTRLTVT.

The chain uses TRBV10-2 and TRBJ2-5; TRBD2 is a possible D gene (6 bases). The CDR3 is 14 residues long. CDR1 and CDR2 (germline): WSHSY, SAAADI. V lost 4 bases to trimming and J lost 5 bases, with 14 bases between them. CDR3 DNA sequence: TGCGCCAGCAGTGGTACGGGACTGGGGGAGACCCAGTACTTC. It translates to CASSGTGLGETQYF.

The rearrangement uses TRBV9 and TRBJ2-3; maybe TRBD2 (5 bases). The CDR3 is made up of 13 amino acids. V shed 4 bases and J shed 11 bases, with 17 bases lying between them. Germline lookup yields CDR1 SGDLS and CDR2 YYNGEE. The CDR3: CASSPGGERQQYF. CDR3 nucleotide sequence: TGTGCCAGCAGCCCAGGTGGGGAGCGCCAGCAGTATTTT.

This clone was seen only a few times. Other nucleotide sequences from this sample produce the same CDR3. The chain employs TRBV6-5 and TRBJ1-1, with 8 nucleotides matching TRBD1. V lost 6 bases to trimming and J lost 4 bases; unmatched junction nucleotides: 4. Germline V gives CDR1 MNHEY, CDR2 SVGAGI. This CDR3 comprises 13 residues. CDR3 residues: CASSRGQGTEAFF. As DNA, the CDR3 is TGTGCCAGCAGCCGAGGACAGGGCACTGAAGCTTTCTTT.

This clone has more than one count but fewer than ten. The V and J genes are TRBV19 and TRBJ1-5, with D hard to call. Trimming took off 7 bases at V and 6 bases at J, with 16 bases between the two ends. Germline loops: CDR1 LNHDA, CDR2 SQIVND (reference sequence). The CDR3 sequence is 14 residues long. The CDR3 here is CASTLSREGQPQHF. The CDR3 nucleotides read TGTGCCAGTACCCTAAGTAGGGAAGGTCAGCCCCAGCATTTT.

J is TRBJ2-1 and V is TRBV6-6, with 9 bases aligning to TRBD1. The trim removed 6 bases at V and 7 bases at J, leaving 4 bases unmatched. This CDR3 has 13 amino acids. Germline CDR1 reads MNHNY; CDR2 reads SVGAGI (reference sequence). DNA for the CDR3: TGTGCCAGCAGCCCCGGGACAGGGAATGAGCAGTTCTTC. This translates into CASSPGTGNEQFF.

The chain employs TRBV28 and TRBJ1-5, with 7 bases aligning to TRBD1. This CDR3 is 14 amino acids long. Germline V gene sequence: CDR1 MDHEN, CDR2 SYDVKM. The V and J ends lost 7 bases and 4 bases, in that order; junction bases with no gene match: 7. The DNA of the CDR3 is TGTGCCAGCACCCAAGGGGGCACTAATCAGCCCCAGCATTTT. Its protein is CASTQGGTNQPQHF.

The V call is TRBV11-2, the J call TRBJ2-1; D is perhaps TRBD2 (6 bases). This CDR3 contains 16 residues. Per the germline V gene, CDR1 is SGHAT and CDR2 is FQNNGV. The ends were cut back, 5 bases at V and 6 bases at J, with 20 bases in the middle. This CDR3 is CASSPGTWGGTNEQFF. The CDR3, as DNA: TGTGCCAGCAGCCCCGGGACTTGGGGAGGTACCAATGAGCAGTTCTTC.

The chain links TRBV7-9 to TRBJ2-1; D not resolved. The CDR3 totals 13 residues. The V gene's germline CDR1 is SEHNR and CDR2 FQNEAQ (reference sequence). Trimming took off 3 bases at V and 4 bases at J, with 7 bases between the two ends. CDR3 sequence reads: CASSFSQYNEQFF. As DNA, the CDR3 is TGTGCCAGCAGCTTTTCACAGTACAATGAGCAGTTCTTC.

This sequence joins TRBV5-1 and TRBJ1-1; 7 bases are shared with TRBD1. This CDR3 region has 14 residues. With 4 bases clipped from V and 3 bases from J, the junction kept 6 bases outside the gene matches. CDR1 and CDR2 from the germline V gene are SGHRS and YFSETQ. Here the CDR3 DNA reads TGCGCCAGCAGCAGGACAGGTGGTTACACTGAAGCTTTCTTT. Its protein product is CASSRTGGYTEAFF.

The rearrangement uses TRBV2 and TRBJ2-5; D might be TRBD1 or TRBD2, each matching 5 bases. Per germline, CDR1 SNHLY and CDR2 FYNNEI. This CDR3 has 14 residues. Trimming left V 6 bases short and J 5 bases short, with 16 bases between. The CDR3 reads CASRAGTNPETQYF. CDR3 nucleotides: TGTGCCAGCAGGGCCGGGACCAACCCGGAGACCCAGTACTTC.

This clone was recorded a few times. The gene calls are TRBV6-5 and TRBJ1-2, with unresolved D. The V and J ends lost 0 bases and 0 bases respectively, with 11 bases between them. Germline V lookup: CDR1 MNHEY, CDR2 SVGAGI. The CDR3 loop spans 16 amino acids. The CDR3: CASSYSNLRSNYGYTF. The CDR3 coding sequence is TGTGCCAGCAGTTACTCCAATCTACGGTCTAACTATGGCTACACCTTC.

Here the CDR3 reads CASSLAGTRGFGEKLFF. CDR3 sequence (DNA): TGTGCCAGCAGCTTAGCGGGTACTCGGGGCTTCGGTGAAAAACTGTTTTTT. This chain joins TRBV7-2 and TRBJ1-4; the D gene is possibly TRBD1 (5 bases). Germline V gives CDR1 SGHTA, CDR2 FQGNSA. The CDR3 totals 17 residues. Trimming removed 0 bases from V and 7 bases from J, with 18 bases in between.

V usage is TRBV10-2 and J usage is TRBJ2-2; D is ambiguous. Trimming removed 0 bases at V and 7 bases at J, with 12 bases between. This CDR3 is 15 amino acids long. CDR1 and CDR2 (germline): WSHSY, SAAADI. The CDR3: CASSESVSGIGELFF. For the CDR3, the DNA is TGCGCCAGCAGTGAGTCGGTATCTGGTATCGGGGAGCTGTTTTTT.

A remark on this clone: Other DNA sequences within the sample encode an identical CDR3. The J gene is TRBJ2-7, the V gene TRBV6-1; TRBD1 agrees at 8 bases. The CDR3 sequence is 13 residues long. V lost 4 bases to trimming and J lost 4 bases; unmatched junction nucleotides: 3. Looked up from germline, CDR1 is MNHNS and CDR2 is SASEGT. The CDR3 nucleotides read TGTGCCAGCAGTGGAACAGGGGGATACGAGCAGTACTTC. Translating gives CASSGTGGYEQYF.

The chain carries TRBV10-3 and TRBJ1-6; D gene unclear. This CDR3 spans 13 amino acids. The ends were cut back, 0 bases at V and 9 bases at J, with 6 bases in the middle. Germline V lookup: CDR1 ENHRY, CDR2 SYGVKD. The DNA of the CDR3 is TGTGCCATCAGTGAGTCTGCGATTTCACCCCTCCACTTT. As protein: CAISESAISPLHF.

This clone has just one count. The chain carries TRBV9 and TRBJ2-5; D call uncertain. The CDR3 contains 15 residues. Trimming took 4 bases from V and 2 from J, leaving 15 bases between them. Germline V gene sequence: CDR1 SGDLS, CDR2 YYNGEE. In DNA form, the CDR3 reads TGTGCCAGCAGCTTCGCTGTACAGCCACAAGAGACCCAGTACTTC. It specifies CASSFAVQPQETQYF.

This rearrangement joins TRBV9 to TRBJ2-2, with 7 bases fitting TRBD2. The CDR3 extends over 17 amino acids. Germline values: CDR1 SGDLS, CDR2 YYNGEE. V lost 2 bases, J lost 8 bases, and 15 bases stayed unmatched. The CDR3 bases are TGTGCCAGCAGCGTTCGAGTCCGCCCTAGCGGCACGGGGGAGCTGTTTTTT. It translates to CASSVRVRPSGTGELFF.

The V and J genes are TRBV6-1 and TRBJ2-7, with D perhaps matching TRBD2 (5 bases). The V and J ends lost 4 bases and 12 bases respectively, with 13 bases between them. Germline CDR1 is MNHNS and CDR2 is SASEGT. There are 11 residues in the CDR3. Here the CDR3 reads CASSATGNAYF. The CDR3, as DNA: TGTGCCAGCAGTGCTACGGGGAACGCGTACTTC.